This TCR beta chain was observed in a study of blood T cell repertoires in COVID-19. The CDR3 contains 17 residues. Germline-derived CDR1 and CDR2 are LGHNA and YSLEER. The junction had 8 bases not matched to a gene; V was cut back by 0 bases and J by 5 bases. Only in-frame clones appear in the TCRdb table, and some are missing; sequencing was by immunoSEQ multiplex PCR. The sample has tens of thousands of clones; roughly 80% are singletons. This chain connects TRBV4-3 to TRBJ2-1; 9 bases fit TRBD2. This receptor was taken from a man between 70 and 80 years old with COVID-19, enrolled during active disease. Sequencing was carried out using peripheral blood. CDR3 DNA sequence: TGCGCCAGCAGCCAAGATCCCGCGGGAGGGCCAAACAATGAGCAGTTCTTC. This translates into CASSQDPAGGPNNEQFF.